This T cell receptor (beta chain) originates from a study of blood T cell repertoires in COVID-19. Across the whole study: Sites across the United States, Italy and Spain contributed samples from acute and convalescent COVID-19. T cells, B-cell-depleted T cells, or PBMCs supplied cDNA or gDNA.

In the original analysis: Amplified reference gene primers provided the basis for estimating nucleated cell counts. Repertoires were generated with immunoSEQ multiplex PCR, while TCRdb's copy carries only in-frame clones and drops some. V and J calls plus clone size are reproduced from that table; the DNA served to infer D and trimming. The top ten hold just under 7.5% of the sample, which has roughly 350,000 clones, about 88% seen once. With 0 bases clipped from V and 8 bases from J, the junction kept 9 bases outside the gene matches. The CDR3 consists of 15 residues. CDR1 and CDR2 (germline): MGHRA, YSYEKL.

Sequencing used peripheral blood. The source is a woman in her 70s with COVID-19, enrolled during active disease. This rearrangement joins TRBV4-1 to TRBJ1-2; the match to TRBD1 covers 7 bases. CDR3 in amino acids: CASSQESRQGGGYTF. CDR3 DNA sequence: TGCGCCAGCAGCCAAGAATCTCGACAGGGAGGCGGCTACACCTTC.